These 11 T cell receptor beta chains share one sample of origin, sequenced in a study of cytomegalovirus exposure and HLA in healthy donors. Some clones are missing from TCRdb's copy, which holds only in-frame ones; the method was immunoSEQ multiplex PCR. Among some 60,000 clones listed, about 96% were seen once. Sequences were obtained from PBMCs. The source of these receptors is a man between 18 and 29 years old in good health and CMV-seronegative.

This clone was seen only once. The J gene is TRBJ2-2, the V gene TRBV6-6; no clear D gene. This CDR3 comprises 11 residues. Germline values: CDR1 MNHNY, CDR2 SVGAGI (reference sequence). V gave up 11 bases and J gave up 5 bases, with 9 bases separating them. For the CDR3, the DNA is TGTGCCGTCCTAAGTACCGGGGAGCTGTTTTTT. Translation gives CAVLSTGELFF.

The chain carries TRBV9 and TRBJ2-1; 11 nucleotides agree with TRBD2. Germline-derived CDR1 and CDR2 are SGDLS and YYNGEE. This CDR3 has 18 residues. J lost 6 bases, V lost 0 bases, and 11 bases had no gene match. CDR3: CASSVGGWLGTSGNEQFF. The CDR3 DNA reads TGTGCCAGCAGCGTAGGAGGATGGCTCGGGACTAGCGGCAATGAGCAGTTCTTC.

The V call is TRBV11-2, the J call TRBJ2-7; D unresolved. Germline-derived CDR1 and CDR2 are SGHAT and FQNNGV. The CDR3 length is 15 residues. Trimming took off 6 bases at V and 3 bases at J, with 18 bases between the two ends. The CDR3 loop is CASSIPITGLYEQYF. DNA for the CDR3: TGTGCCAGCAGTATCCCAATAACGGGTCTCTACGAGCAGTACTTC.

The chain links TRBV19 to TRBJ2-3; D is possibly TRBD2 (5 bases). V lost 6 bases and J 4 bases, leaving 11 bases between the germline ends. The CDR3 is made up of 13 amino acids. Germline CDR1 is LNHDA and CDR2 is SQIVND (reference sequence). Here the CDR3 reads CASSERAPDTQYF. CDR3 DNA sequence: TGTGCCAGTAGCGAGAGGGCCCCAGATACGCAGTATTTT.

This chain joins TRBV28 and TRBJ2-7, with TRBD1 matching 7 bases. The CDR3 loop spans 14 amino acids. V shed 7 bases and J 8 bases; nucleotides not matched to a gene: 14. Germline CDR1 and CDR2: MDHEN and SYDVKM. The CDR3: CASTADREIGKQYF. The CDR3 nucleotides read TGTGCCAGCACCGCAGACAGGGAGATTGGGAAGCAGTACTTC.

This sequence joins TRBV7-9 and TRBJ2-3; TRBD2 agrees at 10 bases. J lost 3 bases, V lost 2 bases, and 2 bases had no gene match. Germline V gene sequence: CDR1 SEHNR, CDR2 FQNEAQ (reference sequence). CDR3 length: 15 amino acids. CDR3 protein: CASSLLAGETDTQYF. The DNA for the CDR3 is TGTGCCAGCAGCTTACTAGCGGGAGAAACAGATACGCAGTATTTT.

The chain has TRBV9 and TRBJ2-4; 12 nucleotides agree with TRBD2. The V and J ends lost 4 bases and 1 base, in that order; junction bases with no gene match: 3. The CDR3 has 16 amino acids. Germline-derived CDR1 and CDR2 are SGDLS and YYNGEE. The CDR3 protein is CASSPTSGRAKNIQYF. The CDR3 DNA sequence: TGTGCCAGCAGCCCCACTAGCGGGAGGGCCAAAAACATTCAGTACTTC.

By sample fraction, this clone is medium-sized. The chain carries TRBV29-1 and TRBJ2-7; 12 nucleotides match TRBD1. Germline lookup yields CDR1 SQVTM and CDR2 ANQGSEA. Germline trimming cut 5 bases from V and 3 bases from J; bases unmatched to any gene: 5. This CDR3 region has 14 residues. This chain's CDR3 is CSVSGTGGFYEQYF. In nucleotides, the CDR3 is TGCAGCGTTTCCGGGACAGGGGGCTTCTACGAGCAGTACTTC.

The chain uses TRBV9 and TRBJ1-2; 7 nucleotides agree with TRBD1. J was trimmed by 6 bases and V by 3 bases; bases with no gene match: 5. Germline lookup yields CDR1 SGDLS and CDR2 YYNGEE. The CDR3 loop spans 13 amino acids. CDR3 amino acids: CASSDLTGDGYTF. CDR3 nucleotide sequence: TGTGCCAGCAGCGACCTAACAGGGGATGGCTACACCTTC.

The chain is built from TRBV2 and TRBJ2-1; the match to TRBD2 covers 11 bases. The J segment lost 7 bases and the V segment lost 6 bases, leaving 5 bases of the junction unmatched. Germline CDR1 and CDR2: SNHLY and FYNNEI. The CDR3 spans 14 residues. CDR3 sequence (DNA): TGTGCCAGCAGGCAACTAGCGGGAGCAAATGAGCAGTTCTTC. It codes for CASRQLAGANEQFF.

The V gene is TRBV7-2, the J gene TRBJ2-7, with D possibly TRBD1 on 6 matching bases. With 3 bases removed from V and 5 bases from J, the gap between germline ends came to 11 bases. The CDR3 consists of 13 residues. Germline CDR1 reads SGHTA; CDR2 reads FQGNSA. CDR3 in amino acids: CASSFGTTNEQYF. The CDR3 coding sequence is TGTGCCAGCAGCTTCGGGACAACAAACGAGCAGTACTTC.